The clone carrying this T cell receptor (beta chain) was seen only once. These data belong to a study of blood T cell repertoires in COVID-19. Background on the study: Sources were T cells, B-cell-depleted T cells, or PBMCs; the material itself was cDNA or gDNA.

Study processing details: By means of reference gene primer amplification, nucleated cell counts were estimated. Repertoires were generated with immunoSEQ multiplex PCR, while TCRdb's copy carries only in-frame clones and drops some. Clonal size and the V and J genes are those of that table, whereas D and trimming came from the DNA. This sample has 130,000 to 150,000 clones; about 80% occur once, and the top ten carry approximately 4.6%. The sample taken for sequencing was peripheral blood. The TCR was taken from a human donor in a cohort sampled during active COVID-19.

CDR3 sequence reads: CAWTPGSTEAFF. DNA for the CDR3: TGTGCCTGGACACCTGGGAGCACTGAAGCTTTCTTT. This chain connects TRBV30 to TRBJ1-1; D is unresolved. V was cut by 4 bases and J by 4 bases, with 10 bases left in between. Germline V gene sequence: CDR1 GTSNPN, CDR2 SVGIG (reference sequence). CDR3 length equals 12 residues.